What follows describes a single TCR beta chain. Its specificity is not known. With 1 base removed from V and 4 bases from J, the gap between germline ends came to 14 bases. This CDR3 comprises 16 residues. The germline gives CDR1 LNHDA, CDR2 SQIVND (reference sequence). Unpaired genes were suppressed by blocking oligonucleotides during a second nested PCR. TCRdb fed the emulsion pairing reads into MiXCR, producing one record per CDR3 protein. The sample includes roughly 38,000 distinct CDR3 sequences, about 41% of them seen just once. Paired alpha-beta TCRs of CD8+ T cells were analyzed by expanded emulsion RT-PCR. This entry is derived from a study of T cell repertoires in breast cancer. Study-wide results and limits: Shared TCRs favored TRBV7, possibly from tumor recognition or primer mispriming.

The clonotype was recovered from a pool of human donors with breast cancer or a healthy control (not recorded which). J is TRBJ1-5 and V is TRBV19; D remains ambiguous. What was sequenced was CD8+ T cells. CDR3 residues: CASSIVPLTINQPQHF. The CDR3 nucleotides read TGTGCCAGTAGTATAGTACCGCTCACCATAAATCAGCCCCAGCATTTT. Based on the CDR3 plus reference TRBV19 and TRBJ1-5, the full variable domain is DGGITQSPKYLFRKEGQNVTLSCEQNLNHDAMYWYRQDPGQGLRLIYYSQIVNDFQKGDIAEGYSVSREKKESFPLTVTSAQKNPTAFYLCASSIVPLTINQPQHFGDGTRLSIL.